This T cell receptor (beta chain) was identified in a study of T cells after yellow fever vaccination. This clonotype was picked up many times. TCRdb re-called the 5' RACE reads through MiXCR, storing one row per CDR3 protein. This sample yields roughly 330,000 distinct CDR3 sequences, of which about 4% are seen a single time; around 24% belongs to the top ten. Sequencing was performed on PBMCs, taken 5 days after the yellow fever booster vaccination. This TCR was recovered from a man between 18 and 35 years old who received the YFV17D yellow fever vaccine.

The CDR3 nucleotides read TGCGCCAGCAGCCAAGGCCTGCCTGGACAGAGACGTAGGGATACGCAGTATTTT. Translated, it gives CASSQGLPGQRRRDTQYF. The chain employs TRBV4-1 and TRBJ2-3; a possible D gene is TRBD1 (6 bases). Germline assignment: CDR1 MGHRA and CDR2 YSYEKL. The CDR3 runs 18 residues. V was shortened by 1 base and J by 6 bases, with 23 bases between the two germline ends.